The sequence of this T cell receptor beta chain was determined in a study of breast tumors, draining lymph nodes, adjacent tissues. General study points: Findings are consistent with lymph node origin and intratumoral expansion of most tumor T cells. Compared with lymph nodes, tumors were less diverse; compared with nontumor tissue, more. Tumor T cell lymph node origin was a supported hypothesis, not proven.

The lymph nodes were axillary draining lymph nodes from breast cancer patients. TCRdb independently ran MiXCR on the multiplex PCR reads; one entry per CDR3 protein. The sample contains about 100,000 distinct CDR3 sequences, 21% of which appear only once. This clonotype was seen repeatedly, ten times or more. Its antigen is as yet unknown. The origin of this receptor is a female donor with breast cancer. Some clones in this sample may be carry-over from other donors' samples. Sequenced material: axillary lymph node tissue.

CDR3 protein: CASSSPTGGSETQYF. As DNA, the CDR3 is TGTGCCAGCAGCTCCCCGACAGGGGGATCAGAGACCCAGTACTTC. This chain uses TRBV5-4 with TRBJ2-5; TRBD1 matches at 9 bases. The CDR3 extends over 15 amino acids. J was trimmed by 4 bases and V by 3 bases; bases with no gene match: 7. CDR1 is SGHNT and CDR2 is YYREEE in the germline V gene (reference sequence).